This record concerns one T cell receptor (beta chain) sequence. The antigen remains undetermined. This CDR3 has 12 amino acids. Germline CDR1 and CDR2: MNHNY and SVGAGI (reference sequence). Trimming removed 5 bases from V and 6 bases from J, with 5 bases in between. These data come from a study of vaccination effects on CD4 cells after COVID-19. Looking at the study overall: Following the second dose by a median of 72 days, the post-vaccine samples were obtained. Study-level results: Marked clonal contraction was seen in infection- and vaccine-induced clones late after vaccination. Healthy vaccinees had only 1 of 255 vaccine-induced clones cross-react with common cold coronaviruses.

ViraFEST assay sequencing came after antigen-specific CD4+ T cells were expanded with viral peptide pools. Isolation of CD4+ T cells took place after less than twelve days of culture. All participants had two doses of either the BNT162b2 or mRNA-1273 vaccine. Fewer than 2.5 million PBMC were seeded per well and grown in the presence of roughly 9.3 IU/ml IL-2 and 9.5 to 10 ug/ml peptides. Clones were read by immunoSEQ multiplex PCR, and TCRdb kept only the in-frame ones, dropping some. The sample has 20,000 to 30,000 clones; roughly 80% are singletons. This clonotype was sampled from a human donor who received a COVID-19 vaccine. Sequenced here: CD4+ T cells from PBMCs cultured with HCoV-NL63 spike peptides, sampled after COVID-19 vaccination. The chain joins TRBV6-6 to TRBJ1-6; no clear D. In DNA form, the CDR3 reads TGTGCCAGCAGTCTTGTTAATTCACCCCTCCACTTT. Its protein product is CASSLVNSPLHF.